These T cell receptor beta chains were read from a single sample in a study of cytotoxic CD8 clonotypes in ibrutinib-treated CLL. TCRdb keeps only in-frame clones here, not all; method: immunoSEQ multiplex PCR. The table records approximately 74,000 clones, 75% to 85% of them present only once. Sequencing used PBMCs, obtained at disease progression, from a patient treated with ibrutinib. The origin of the receptors is a human donor with chronic lymphocytic leukemia. The CDR3 runs from the conserved cysteine through the conserved F or W. Each record gives: J gene, D gene, V gene, clone size, CDR3 protein, CDR3 DNA. The D gene is left open where the match is weak. A row's size may be missing; if present it is once, few, many or a size class.

J gene: TRBJ2-3
D gene: NA
V gene: TRBV7-8
clone size: NA
CDR3 protein: CASSLFGTIDTQYF
CDR3 DNA: TGTGCCAGCAGCTTATTCGGGACAATAGATACGCAGTATTTT

J gene: TRBJ2-1
D gene: NA
V gene: TRBV11-1
clone size: NA
CDR3 protein: CASSPATWVDNEQFF
CDR3 DNA: TGTGCCAGCAGCCCCGCCACCTGGGTGGACAATGAGCAGTTCTTC

J gene: TRBJ2-1
D gene: TRBD2
V gene: TRBV9
clone size: NA
CDR3 protein: CASSVGLAGYNEQFF
CDR3 DNA: TGTGCCAGCAGCGTGGGCCTAGCGGGGTACAATGAGCAGTTCTTC

J gene: TRBJ2-7
D gene: NA
V gene: TRBV9
clone size: NA
CDR3 protein: CASSRDTRDEQYF
CDR3 DNA: TGTGCCAGCTCCCGGGACACCAGGGACGAGCAGTACTTC

J gene: TRBJ2-1
D gene: NA
V gene: TRBV6-1
clone size: NA
CDR3 protein: CASILERLFSDEQFF
CDR3 DNA: TGTGCCAGCATCCTCGAGAGACTCTTTAGCGACGAGCAGTTCTTC

J gene: TRBJ2-7
D gene: TRBD2
V gene: TRBV30
clone size: NA
CDR3 protein: CAWNLAGIGYEQYF
CDR3 DNA: TGTGCCTGGAACCTAGCGGGGATTGGCTACGAGCAGTACTTC

J gene: TRBJ1-2
D gene: NA
V gene: TRBV7-9
clone size: NA
CDR3 protein: CASSLSLRYGSRNYGYTF
CDR3 DNA: TGTGCCAGCAGCTTATCCCTGAGATACGGGTCCCGTAACTATGGCTACACCTTC

J gene: TRBJ2-1
D gene: NA
V gene: TRBV19
clone size: NA
CDR3 protein: CASSIVAGSYNEQFF
CDR3 DNA: TGTGCCAGTAGTATAGTAGCTGGGTCCTACAATGAGCAGTTCTTC

J gene: TRBJ2-5
D gene: TRBD2
V gene: TRBV6-9
clone size: NA
CDR3 protein: CASGWGGQETQYF
CDR3 DNA: TGTGCCAGCGGTTGGGGGGGCCAAGAGACCCAGTACTTC

J gene: TRBJ2-7
D gene: TRBD1
V gene: TRBV10-3
clone size: once
CDR3 protein: CAIRTGLRSYEQYF
CDR3 DNA: TGTGCCATCAGGACAGGGCTAAGGAGCTACGAGCAGTACTTC

J gene: TRBJ1-5
D gene: NA
V gene: TRBV7-8
clone size: NA
CDR3 protein: CASSPSRGSNQPQHF
CDR3 DNA: TGTGCCAGCAGCCCATCCCGAGGAAGCAATCAGCCCCAGCATTTT

J gene: TRBJ2-2
D gene: TRBD2
V gene: TRBV5-1
clone size: NA
CDR3 protein: CASSLVLAGAHGELFF
CDR3 DNA: TGCGCCAGCAGCTTGGTCCTAGCGGGAGCGCACGGGGAGCTGTTTTTT

J gene: TRBJ1-2
D gene: NA
V gene: TRBV5-8
clone size: NA
CDR3 protein: CASSFHSAGYTF
CDR3 DNA: TGTGCCAGCAGCTTCCATTCTGCGGGCTACACCTTC

J gene: TRBJ1-4
D gene: NA
V gene: TRBV5-1
clone size: NA
CDR3 protein: CASSLVDPTNEKLFF
CDR3 DNA: TGCGCCAGCAGCTTGGTCGACCCAACTAATGAAAAACTGTTTTTT